This TCR beta chain appears in the sequencing data of a study of cytomegalovirus exposure and HLA in healthy donors (dated by TCRdb to about 2017). Regarding the research as a whole: According to an earlier analysis of 587 of the donors, 150 million to 200 million T cells yielded over 100 million unique TCR beta sequences and about 300 Gb of sequence data. In a later genetic analysis, genome-wide SNP genotypes for about three fifths of the roughly 670 donors were used, and that subset was treated as a discovery cohort. The study aimed to test whether cataloging public T cell receptors could reveal signatures of past pathogen exposure. The T cell repertoires of 670 or so subjects were profiled by immunosequencing and related to cytomegalovirus serostatus. The number of typed donors differed by locus: about 629-630 for A, B, C, DRB1 and DQB1; 522 for DQA1; approximately 600 for DPA1; and about 450 for DPB1. Because of strong linkage in the cohort, roughly five DR-DQ haplotypes were treated as single units for association and clustering. Besides the first cohort of 666 subjects, a separate validation cohort made up of about 120 different subjects was used. The genetic ancestry cluster associated with self-reported Caucasian donors included over 65% of the 398 genotyped donors. Alongside the repertoire data, information on donor age, sex, ethnicity and CMV serostatus was compiled. To predict cytomegalovirus infection status, the study combined high-throughput TCR immunosequencing, statistical association of individual TCRs with disease status, and machine learning. Across some 400 genotyped donors of the cohort, an average of approximately 240,000 unique TCR beta nucleotide sequences per donor were sequenced, and approximately 17% of those sequences were non-productive. Class I and class II HLA loci were covered by the typing at four-digit resolution. An earlier analysis of fewer than 700 of the donors applied high-throughput TCR beta sequencing to assess whether each TCR beta V gene segment acted as functional or pseudogenic. In the later analysis, no new phenotypic data were used to find candidate immune exposures; instead, reliance was placed on TCR beta sequences and their occurrence across donors. An early release covering around 630 HLA-typed donors comprised about 300 gigabases of sequencing data and 65 million to 100 million unique TCR sequences. All discovery cohort repertoires had been generated using a single sequencing platform. In a later analysis, previously published TCR beta repertoires from about 640 donors were re-analyzed and high-resolution HLA genotyping was added so that TCR occurrence patterns could be studied. Summary of the overall study and its limitations: Over 15 rarely observed V segments, including chromosome 9 orphons, were excluded from the earlier analysis of several hundred of the donors because counts were too low. In a later analysis, the rate of TCR association differed among HLA loci, with DRB1 alleles having the most associated TCRs and HLA-C alleles having the fewest. A further reported finding was that TCR beta sequences accurately predicted the HLA-A and HLA-B alleles for most subjects in the first cohort. Because the 87-base-pair reads could not distinguish some IMGT-functional V segments, including TRBV6-2 and TRBV6-3, those segments were excluded. Roughly uniform sequencing depth across donors was assumed in presence/absence analyses, although this assumption may not hold. While some public TCRs were present in many individuals, most TCR sequences turned up only very rarely across donors. In a later analysis, HLA-associated TCR beta chains were found to be more clonally expanded and to have lower generation probabilities than equally common non-associated chains. According to a later genetic analysis, donors in an Asian-associated ancestry cluster had fewer N-insertions in productive TCRs than the roughly 670-donor mean. A few of the identified cytomegalovirus-associated TCR beta chains were confirmed in vitro to be specific for cytomegalovirus antigens. Because HLA typing was missing for some donors at each locus, association tests included only the typed subset. The study listed approximately 150 TCR beta chains as associated with cytomegalovirus. According to a later analysis, most CMV-associated TCR beta chains appeared to be HLA-restricted, and the HLA associations seemed to be driven largely by CMV exposure. V-gene and J-gene trimming of TCR beta chains was associated with a missense DCLRE1C variant in a later genetic analysis, and the association was replicated in an independent cohort. According to a later analysis, parvovirus B19, influenza, CMV and Epstein-Barr virus appeared linked to several top co-occurrence clusters. Correlated functional status among segregating V segments might reflect linkage disequilibrium, but an unknown experimental factor could not be ruled out. Broadly in line with IMGT annotations, most TCR beta V segments showed up in productive rearrangements about 90% or about 30% of the time in an earlier analysis of 450 to 750 of the donors. Specific HLA alleles were associated with 15,000 to 20,000 TCR beta sequences at a false discovery rate of 0.05 in a later analysis. When HLA alleles, especially DR and DQ, strongly co-occurred, attributing TCR associations to individual alleles was difficult. The classifier was reported to diagnose cytomegalovirus status with high specificity and sensitivity in both the original cohort and the validation cohort. Only TCR beta chains were sequenced in this cohort, and the absence of alpha or paired-chain data limited detectable features. The only immune exposure information available for the cohort was CMV serostatus. A group of highly shared sequence variants was considered likely to be a technical artifact of the sequencing pipeline. According to the authors, the approach could potentially be generalized to other disease states and immunological phenotypes.

The CDR1 and CDR2 encoded by the germline V gene are SQVTM and ANQGSEA. V and J are trimmed by 6 bases and 2 bases, and the gene matches miss 16 bases of the junction. The CDR3 covers 16 residues, taking in both the cysteine and the phenylalanine. Just the 48-base CDR3 DNA is kept, in frame starting at base 1. Receptors were amplified or captured by the immunoSEQ multiplex PCR assay. A mixture of 60 forward primers for TCR Vbeta segments and 13 reverse primers for TCR Jbeta segments was used in the multiplex PCR. The CDR3 region of rearranged TCR beta genes was amplified from genomic DNA by a multiplex PCR assay. The Illumina HiSeq System was used to sequence the amplified TCR beta libraries as 87-base-pair reads. The original pipeline was this. A later analysis counted tens of millions of unique TCR beta chains across the 600 to 850 repertoires, and roughly 11 million of these chains were shared by at least two donors. To remove PCR and sequencing errors, raw reads were error-corrected and collapsed into unique sequences using a nearest-neighbor algorithm that merged closely related sequences. V, D and J gene segments were assigned by aligning CDR3 sequences to IMGT reference sequences. For a sequence to be retained, a match of at least six nucleotides was required to both a V gene segment and a J gene segment. Rearrangements were classified as productive when the CDR3 lacked stop codons and remained in frame with V and J, and all other rearrangements were classified as non-productive. Following IMGT convention, CDR3 was defined as the stretch from the second conserved V-encoded cysteine to the conserved J-encoded phenylalanine. In an earlier analysis of 587 of the donors, sequences lacking an unambiguous match to a single V gene segment were excluded. In an earlier analysis of 500 to 750 of the donors, V segments were called functional above 56.7% productive rearrangements and were called segregating when the between-donor standard deviation exceeded 5%. A statistical classification framework was built to diagnose cytomegalovirus status from the catalog of TCR beta chain sequences. In a later analysis, TCR nucleotide sequences were compared against IMGT/GENE-DB human TR gene sequences so that V and J genes could be assigned. Using the TCRdist pipeline, a later analysis assigned CDR3 sequences along with most-parsimonious VDJ recombination scenarios. In a later analysis, every TCR beta chain was defined by the combination of its CDR3 amino acid sequence and its V-gene family, and reads without a unique V-gene family were dropped. In a later analysis, 550 to 650 highly shared, low-generation-probability nucleotide sequences were removed to address suspected cross-contamination and a sequencing artifact. In a later analysis, a clonal expansion index for each public chain was calculated from normalized within-repertoire ranks of inferred template counts. In a later analysis, generation probabilities were computed with a VDJ recombination model fitted to out-of-frame rearrangements, and the resulting probabilities were checked against IGoR. In a later analysis, TCR-TCR, TCR-HLA and TCR-CMV co-occurrence was scored with hypergeometric tests, and a repertoire-size bias correction was applied to TCR pairs. False discovery rates were estimated in a later analysis by permuting HLA or CMV assignments 20 times. A later analysis grouped co-occurring TCRs with DBSCAN, adding TCRdist sequence similarity when clustering within HLA-allele-positive subsets. Co-occurrence clustering excluded repertoires with fewer than 30,000 or more than 120,000 public chains, plus five with anomalous nucleotide sharing. The source is immuneACCESS, and TCRdb retained only in-frame sequences with V and J called. Part of the clones is not carried over; for the studies checked, unresolved V genes explain less than half of this, and the remainder is unexplained. The DNA gave D and trimming, while V, J and clone size come from that table. This sample holds about 93,000 clones; 82% were observed only once. The top ten clones comprise approximately 3.8% of the sample.

Worth noting for this clone: Its antigen specificity is not known. No much larger clone exists at a distance of one base, and base qualities are not known.

The cohort was made up of 666 healthy bone marrow donors. All cohort members were sampled while nominally healthy, although unrecorded immune exposures were likely present. The donor was CMV seronegative and was included in the group of approximately 350 seronegative cohort members. Every donor gave a peripheral blood sample, and the peripheral blood mononuclear cells from that sample were used for TCR beta sequencing. Genomic DNA was extracted from the blood cell samples with the Qiagen DNeasy Blood Extraction Kit. Sequenced input: PBMCs. The receptor was isolated from a middle-aged man in good health and CMV-seronegative. The receptor chain draws on TRBV29-1 and TRBJ2-7, with 7 bases aligning to TRBD1. The nucleotides are TGCAGCGTGATACAGGGGCACGAACAAACGACCTACGAGCAGTACTTC. The translation is CSVIQGHEQTTYEQYF.